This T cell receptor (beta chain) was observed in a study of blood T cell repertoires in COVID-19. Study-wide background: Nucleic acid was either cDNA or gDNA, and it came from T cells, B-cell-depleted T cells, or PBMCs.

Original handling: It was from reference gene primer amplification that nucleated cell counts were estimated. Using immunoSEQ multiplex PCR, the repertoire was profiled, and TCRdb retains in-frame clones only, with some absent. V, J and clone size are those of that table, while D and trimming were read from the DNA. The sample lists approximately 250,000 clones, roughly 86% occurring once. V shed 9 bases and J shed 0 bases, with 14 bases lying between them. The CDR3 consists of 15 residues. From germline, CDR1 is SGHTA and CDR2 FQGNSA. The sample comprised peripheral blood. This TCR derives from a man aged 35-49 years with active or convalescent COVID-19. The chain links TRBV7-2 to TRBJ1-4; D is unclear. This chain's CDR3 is CARSHRVATNEKLFF. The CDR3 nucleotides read TGTGCCAGAAGTCATCGAGTTGCAACTAATGAAAAACTGTTTTTT.